The 5 T cell receptor beta chains below were found in one sample sequenced in a study of technical replicates of blood from a handful of donors. Produced via immunoSEQ multiplex PCR; TCRdb's table is partial and in-frame only. This table holds 65,000 to 95,000 clones, about 93% found once. The sample comprised T cells isolated from PBMCs. These receptors were obtained from a human donor in good health.

The CDR3 sequence is CASSGTEPMPHSPLHF. The CDR3 bases are TGCGCCAGCAGTGGGACAGAGCCGATGCCCCATTCACCCCTCCACTTT. The chain links TRBV10-1 to TRBJ1-6; D possibly corresponds to TRBD1 (6 bases). The V and J ends lost 4 bases and 8 bases respectively, with 18 bases between them. The germline gives CDR1 WNHNN, CDR2 SYGVQD (reference sequence). The CDR3 has 16 amino acids.

This chain connects TRBV18 to TRBJ1-1, with D possibly TRBD1 on 5 matching bases. The CDR3 extends over 12 amino acids. CDR1 KGHSH and CDR2 LQKENI come from the germline V gene. Trimming took 2 bases from V and 8 from J, leaving 9 bases between them. The CDR3 sequence: CASSPDSREAFF. CDR3 coding DNA: TGTGCCAGCTCACCAGACAGCAGAGAAGCTTTCTTT.

V gene TRBV7-9 combines with J gene TRBJ2-3, with TRBD2 identical over 8 bases. From germline, CDR1 is SEHNR and CDR2 FQNEAQ (reference sequence). The CDR3 consists of 17 residues. J lost 5 bases, V lost 5 bases, and 15 bases had no gene match. CDR3 residues: CASSLRGAGVSGDTQYF. CDR3 nucleotides: TGTGCCAGCAGCCTCAGGGGAGCGGGAGTTTCCGGAGATACGCAGTATTTT. Complete variable domain (other parts from reference TRBV7-9 and TRBJ2-3): DTGVSQNPRHKITKRGQNVTFRCDPISEHNRLYWYRQTLGQGPEFLTYFQNEAQLEKSRLLSDRFSAERPKGSFSTLEIQRTEQGDSAMYLCASSLRGAGVSGDTQYFGPGTRLTVL.

The V gene is TRBV18, the J gene TRBJ1-6; D gene ambiguous. CDR1 and CDR2 (germline): KGHSH, LQKENI. Trimming took off 6 bases at V and 7 bases at J, with 25 bases between the two ends. The CDR3 runs to 18 residues. The CDR3 region has the DNA TGTGCCAGCTCCAAAAACCCTTCCAGGTCGATCCTAAATTCACCCCTCCACTTT. As protein: CASSKNPSRSILNSPLHF.

This clone came up once. The chain recombines TRBV6-5 with TRBJ2-7; 11 bases agree with TRBD2. V lost 2 bases and J lost 5; bases outside the gene matches: 2. This CDR3 comprises 14 residues. Germline V gene sequence: CDR1 MNHEY, CDR2 SVGAGI. The CDR3 is CASSYGTSGHEQYF. The CDR3 nucleotides read TGTGCCAGCAGTTACGGGACTAGCGGACACGAGCAGTACTTC.